This T cell receptor beta chain emerged from a study of regulatory T cells in long-lasting Graves disease. Time point specified: newly diagnosed GD, antithyroid drugs for less than 3 months. PBMC RNA was the source of the TCR library. American Thyroid Association guidelines served as the basis for diagnosing Graves' disease. This clonotype was detected many times. CDR3 regions were amplified by Arm-PCR using iRepertoire HTBI primers to build TCR beta libraries. Each CDR3 protein is one row after TCRdb ran MiXCR on the multiplex PCR reads. The sample contains approximately 350,000 distinct CDR3 sequences, around 11% of which appear only once. Trimming removed 0 bases from V and 0 bases from J, with 6 bases in between. CDR3 length: 14 residues. Germline assignment: CDR1 SGHDT and CDR2 YYEEEE. The sample also formed part of further work on T cells in Graves' hyperthyroidism and ophthalmopathy. That publication notes: Researchers ran a first-round RT-PCR on the TCR CDR3 using the HTBI primer set.

The chain is built from TRBV5-6 and TRBJ1-2; no clear D. Sequencing was performed on peripheral blood mononuclear cells (PBMCs), taken at new diagnosis, from a patient treated with antithyroid drugs. The receptor comes from a young woman with Graves disease. CDR3 DNA sequence: TGTGCCAGCAGCTTGGACTGGGCTAACTATGGCTACACCTTC. Protein product: CASSLDWANYGYTF.